This T cell receptor (beta chain) was retrieved from a study of blood T cell repertoires in COVID-19. Background on the study: Sites in the United States, Italy and Spain provided acute and convalescent COVID-19 samples. T cells, B-cell-depleted T cells, or PBMCs supplied cDNA or gDNA.

Losses at the gene ends were 0 bases for V and 9 bases for J; bases not matched to a gene: 8. The CDR3 spans 16 residues. Germline V lookup: CDR1 SGHAT, CDR2 FQNNGV. In the source study's methods: The assay estimated nucleated cells by amplifying reference gene primers. Sequencing was performed with immunoSEQ multiplex PCR; in TCRdb, only in-frame clones are kept and a portion is missing. V and J calls and clone size are copied from that table; D and trimming were computed from the DNA. This sample has some 20,000 clones; 65% to 90% occur once, and the top ten carry roughly 3.5%. The sequenced material came from peripheral blood. The V and J genes are TRBV11-2 and TRBJ1-5; 10 bases are shared with TRBD1. This clonotype originated in a man aged 50 or older with active COVID-19. CDR3 DNA: TGTGCCAGCAGCTTAGATGTGACAGGGGGCTCCGGGCCCCAGCATTTT. Translation: CASSLDVTGGSGPQHF.